The 13 T cell receptor beta chains in this list originate from one sample, sequenced in a study of blood T cell repertoires in COVID-19. Assay: immunoSEQ multiplex PCR; the TCRdb copy retains only in-frame clones and omits some. Seen here are just under 90,000 clones, about two thirds observed once, and the top ten hold 13% to 15%. Sequencing was carried out using peripheral blood. Every receptor here comes from a woman older than 75 with acute or convalescent COVID-19.

The V gene is TRBV4-2, the J gene TRBJ1-1, with D unclear. Germline CDR1 LGHNA, CDR2 YNFKEQ. V lost 0 bases, J lost 6 bases, and 8 bases lay in between. The CDR3 is made up of 13 amino acids. The CDR3: CASSQETLSEAFF. The CDR3 DNA sequence: TGTGCCAGCAGCCAAGAGACTCTATCTGAAGCTTTCTTT.

This chain joins TRBV18 and TRBJ1-1; D possibly corresponds to TRBD1 (5 bases). Trimming pared 3 bases from V and 5 bases from J, leaving 13 bases between. The CDR3 has 14 amino acids. The germline CDR1 and CDR2 sequences are KGHSH and LQKENI. This CDR3 reads CASSPGGRGTEAFF. The DNA of the CDR3 is TGTGCCAGCTCACCCGGGGGACGGGGGACTGAAGCTTTCTTT.

This clone was counted once. V and J are TRBV5-5 and TRBJ1-1; D not resolved. Germline CDR1 is SGHKS and CDR2 is YYEKEE (reference sequence). The ends were cut back, 0 bases at V and 1 base at J, with 19 bases in the middle. This CDR3 is 18 amino acids long. As DNA, the CDR3 is TGTGCCAGCAGCTTGGATGGTCAACTTCCCACCCCGAACACTGAAGCTTTCTTT. Amino acids: CASSLDGQLPTPNTEAFF.

The chain carries TRBV14 and TRBJ1-2; the match to TRBD1 covers 7 bases. The CDR3 sequence is 13 residues long. Unmatched junction bases numbered 3, after V lost 5 bases and J lost 3 bases. CDR1 and CDR2 (germline): SGHDN, FVKESK. CDR3 sequence: CASSIDRDYGYTF. The DNA for the CDR3 is TGTGCCAGCAGCATCGACAGGGACTATGGCTACACCTTC.

The chain recombines TRBV29-1 with TRBJ1-1; D not resolved. V lost 3 bases and J lost 11, with 13 bases in between. The CDR3 is made up of 11 amino acids. Looked up from germline, CDR1 is SQVTM and CDR2 is ANQGSEA. The CDR3, as DNA: TGCAGCGTTGAGGGAGGGTTTGGGGCTTTCTTT. It encodes CSVEGGFGAFF.

This clone was counted only a few times. The V gene is TRBV6-2 or TRBV6-3, the J gene TRBJ1-2; D not resolved. Germline V gives CDR1 MNHEY, CDR2 SVGEGT. The CDR3 extends over 13 amino acids. V was trimmed by 6 bases and J by 5 bases, leaving 13 bases between them. The CDR3 protein is CASSHRTEYGYTF. The CDR3 DNA is TGTGCCAGCAGCCACCGGACTGAGTATGGCTACACCTTC.

The table lists this clone with a few counts. The rearrangement uses TRBV2 and TRBJ2-1; D is perhaps TRBD1 (6 bases). V was trimmed by 0 bases and J by 2 bases, leaving 14 bases between them. This CDR3 contains 17 residues. The germline CDR1 and CDR2 sequences are SNHLY and FYNNEI. The CDR3 protein is CASSEARQGMTYNEQFF. In DNA form, the CDR3 reads TGTGCCAGCAGTGAAGCGAGGCAGGGGATGACCTACAATGAGCAGTTCTTC.

This chain links TRBV5-6 with TRBJ2-4; D gene ambiguous. V lost 2 bases and J 0 bases, leaving 12 bases between the germline ends. Germline-derived CDR1 and CDR2 are SGHDT and YYEEEE. The CDR3 has 16 residues. The CDR3 is CASSLVGGLAKNIQYF. The CDR3 DNA follows: TGTGCCAGCAGCTTAGTCGGCGGCTTAGCCAAAAACATTCAGTACTTC.

The CDR3: CASSPGTANYGYTF. DNA of the CDR3: TGTGCCAGCAGCCCCGGGACAGCGAACTATGGCTACACCTTC. The V call is TRBV7-2, the J call TRBJ1-2, with 7 bases that match TRBD1. After removal of 5 bases from V and 2 bases from J, the junction contained 5 bases not matched to a gene. Germline CDR1 and CDR2: SGHTA and FQGNSA. This CDR3 is built from 14 residues.

This clone was seen just once. The chain has TRBV4-1 and TRBJ1-4; 7 positions agree with TRBD1. CDR1 and CDR2 (germline): MGHRA, YSYEKL. The CDR3 has 14 residues. J gave up 4 bases and V 1 base, and 0 bases lay outside the gene matches. The CDR3 loop reads CASSQGDSNEKLFF. CDR3 DNA: TGCGCCAGCAGCCAAGGGGACAGTAATGAAAAACTGTTTTTT.

This chain joins TRBV2 and TRBJ1-1; D is perhaps TRBD1 (5 bases). The V end was cut by 7 bases, the J end by 0 bases, with 12 bases between. Germline-derived CDR1 and CDR2 are SNHLY and FYNNEI. This CDR3 region has 14 residues. DNA for the CDR3: TGTGCCAGCAAAGGGAACAGGTTGAACACTGAAGCTTTCTTT. It is translated as CASKGNRLNTEAFF.

This clone was seen more than once but under ten times. This chain joins TRBV7-3 and TRBJ2-2; 10 bases are shared with TRBD1. Germline CDR1 is SGHTA and CDR2 is FQGTGA. There are 18 residues in the CDR3. After removal of 4 bases from V and 6 bases from J, the junction contained 14 bases not matched to a gene. Written as DNA, the CDR3 is TGTGCCAGCAGCTCCCGAACGACCGGGGACAGGGGTGCCGGGGAGCTGTTTTTT. Protein product: CASSSRTTGDRGAGELFF.

The V gene is TRBV27, the J gene TRBJ1-6, with D perhaps TRBD1 (5 bases). V lost 6 bases to trimming and J lost 5 bases, with 11 bases between them. The CDR3 spans 14 residues. Germline V CDR1 and CDR2: MNHEY, SMNVEV (reference sequence). The CDR3 region is CASRGDTDNSPLHF. As DNA, the CDR3 is TGTGCCAGCAGAGGGGATACGGATAATTCACCCCTCCACTTT.